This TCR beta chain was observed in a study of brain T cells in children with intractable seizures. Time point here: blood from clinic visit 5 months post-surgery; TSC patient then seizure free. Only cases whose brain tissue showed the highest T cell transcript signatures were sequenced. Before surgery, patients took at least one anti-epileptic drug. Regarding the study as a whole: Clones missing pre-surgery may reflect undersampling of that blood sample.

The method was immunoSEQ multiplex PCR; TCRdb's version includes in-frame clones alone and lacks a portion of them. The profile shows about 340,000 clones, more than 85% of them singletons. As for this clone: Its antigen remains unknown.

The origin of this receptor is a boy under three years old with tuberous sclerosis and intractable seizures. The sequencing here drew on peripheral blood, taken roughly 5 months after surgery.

The CDR3 DNA follows: TGTGCCAGCCTTGGGACTAGCACTGTCCCGGAGACCCAGTACTTC. This sequence encodes CASLGTSTVPETQYF. The V and J genes are TRBV2 and TRBJ2-5; 9 nucleotides line up with TRBD2. The CDR3 has 15 amino acids. With 8 bases clipped from V and 5 bases from J, the junction kept 12 bases outside the gene matches. CDR1 and CDR2 (germline): SNHLY, FYNNEI.